These 26 T cell receptor beta chains share one sample of origin, sequenced in a study of CD8+ T cells in alopecia areata. The treatment was: oral pan-JAK inhibitor, 5-10 mg twice daily. Extracted RNA was reverse transcribed, and the resulting cDNA served as sequencing template. The assay was immunoSEQ multiplex PCR, and TCRdb's table has in-frame clones only and misses some. Altogether about 64,000 clones are present, 35% to 55% being singletons, with the ten largest covering around 21%. This material consisted of CD8+ T cells sorted from blood, taken around week 37, from a patient treated with tofacitinib. The receptors were sampled from a human donor with alopecia areata.

This clone came up a few times. The chain has TRBV29-1 and TRBJ2-3, with D unresolved. Per the germline V gene, CDR1 is SQVTM and CDR2 is ANQGSEA. The CDR3 runs 14 residues. Between the trimmed V and J ends, which lost 3 bases and 1 base, there was a span of 11 bases. The chain's CDR3 is CSVDSAARTDTQYF. The CDR3 nucleotides are TGCAGCGTTGACTCGGCAGCTCGCACAGATACGCAGTATTTT.

The J gene is TRBJ2-7, the V gene TRBV11-2; D call uncertain. Germline V lookup: CDR1 SGHAT, CDR2 FQNNGV. V gave up 0 bases and J gave up 0 bases, with 9 bases separating them. The CDR3 contains 15 residues. Here the CDR3 DNA reads TGTGCCAGCAGCTTAGACGTTCGGAGCTCCTACGAGCAGTACTTC. It is translated as CASSLDVRSSYEQYF. Looking up the rest from reference TRBV11-2 and TRBJ2-7 gives the full variable domain: EAGVAQSPRYKIIEKRQSVAFWCNPISGHATLYWYQQILGQGPKLLIQFQNNGVVDDSQLPKDRFSAERLKGVDSTLKIQPAKLEDSAVYLCASSLDVRSSYEQYFGPGTRLTVT.

This clone appeared a few times. V and J are TRBV2 and TRBJ2-7, with a possible D match to TRBD1 (6 bases). Germline V gives CDR1 SNHLY, CDR2 FYNNEI. The CDR3 consists of 14 residues. With 5 bases removed from V and 2 bases from J, the gap between germline ends came to 13 bases. The CDR3 is CASSIKQGPYEQYF. CDR3 DNA: TGTGCCAGCAGTATTAAACAGGGACCCTACGAGCAGTACTTC.

The V gene is TRBV4-3, the J gene TRBJ2-6; D unclear. V gave up 0 bases and J gave up 0 bases, with 12 bases separating them. This CDR3 region has 18 residues. The germline gives CDR1 LGHNA, CDR2 YSLEER. The chain's CDR3 is CASSQDLSWSSGANVLTF. The CDR3 bases are TGCGCCAGCAGCCAAGACCTAAGTTGGAGCTCTGGGGCCAACGTCCTGACTTTC.

There are a few counts of this clone. The V gene is TRBV4-1, the J gene TRBJ1-5, with D possibly TRBD1 on 6 matching bases. CDR1 and CDR2 from the germline V gene are MGHRA and YSYEKL. There are 15 residues in the CDR3. Trimming removed 4 bases from V and 2 bases from J, with 12 bases in between. In DNA, the CDR3 is TGCGCCAGCAGCCTCAGGGGCCTCGGCAATCAGCCCCAGCATTTT. It specifies CASSLRGLGNQPQHF.

J is TRBJ2-5 and V is TRBV25-1, with D unclear. This CDR3 is built from 11 residues. Between the trimmed V and J ends, which lost 8 bases and 8 bases, there was a span of 12 bases. Per germline, CDR1 MGHDK and CDR2 SYGVNS. This CDR3 is CASRTGRTQYF. The CDR3 nucleotides read TGTGCCAGCCGGACGGGCCGCACCCAGTACTTC.

This chain joins TRBV11-2 and TRBJ1-1; perhaps TRBD1 as D (6 bases). The V end was cut by 1 base, the J end by 8 bases, with 11 bases between. The CDR3 has 13 residues. Germline V CDR1 and CDR2: SGHAT, FQNNGV. The CDR3 DNA reads as TGTGCCAGCAGCTTAGGAGGACAGACCGAAGCTTTCTTT. It yields the protein CASSLGGQTEAFF.

This clone was seen a few times. The rearrangement joins TRBV5-1 to TRBJ2-1; 8 bases fit TRBD2. Trimming at V came to 4 bases and at J to 10 bases, leaving 10 bases not matched to a gene. Germline V gene lookup returns CDR1 SGHRS and CDR2 YFSETQ. The CDR3 length is 14 residues. The CDR3 coding sequence is TGCGCCAGCAGCGGCGGGACTAGGGGCCCCGAGCAGTTCTTC. Translation: CASSGGTRGPEQFF.

This chain links TRBV9 with TRBJ2-6; 7 bases fit TRBD2. CDR3 length equals 18 residues. The V segment lost 0 bases and the J segment 2 bases; nucleotides outside the gene matches: 8. Per germline, CDR1 SGDLS and CDR2 YYNGEE. CDR3 in amino acids: CASSVGAQGGPGANVLTF. The CDR3 DNA follows: TGTGCCAGCAGCGTAGGAGCCCAGGGAGGGCCTGGGGCCAACGTCCTGACTTTC. Complete variable domain (other parts from reference TRBV9 and TRBJ2-6): DSGVTQTPKHLITATGQRVTLRCSPRSGDLSVYWYQQSLDQGLQFLIQYYNGEERAKGNILERFSAQQFPDLHSELNLSSLELGDSALYFCASSVGAQGGPGANVLTFGAGSRLTVL.

The V and J genes are TRBV25-1 and TRBJ2-5; D remains ambiguous. V was trimmed by 4 bases and J by 5 bases, leaving 17 bases between them. This CDR3 has 15 residues. CDR1 and CDR2 from the germline V gene are MGHDK and SYGVNS. In DNA, the CDR3 is TGTGCCAGCAGTGGCTGGACGGAGTTGGGGGAGACCCAGTACTTC. Its protein product is CASSGWTELGETQYF. The full variable domain, its missing parts supplied by reference TRBV25-1 and TRBJ2-5, is EADIYQTPRYLVIGTGKKITLECSQTMGHDKMYWYQQDPGMELHLIHYSYGVNSTEKGDLSSESTVSRIRTEHFPLTLESARPSHTSQYLCASSGWTELGETQYFGPGTRLLVL.

In its sample, this clone was seen a few times. J is TRBJ2-2 and V is TRBV28; D tentatively fits TRBD1 or TRBD2 (5 bases each). V lost 8 bases and J lost 0, with 10 bases in between. The CDR3 is 14 residues long. CDR1 is MDHEN and CDR2 is SYDVKM in the germline V gene. The CDR3 region is CASRGDPNTGELFF. CDR3 sequence (DNA): TGTGCCAGCCGGGGCGACCCGAACACCGGGGAGCTGTTTTTT.

V and J are TRBV9 and TRBJ2-2; D is possibly TRBD2 (5 bases). V was trimmed by 3 bases and J by 6 bases, leaving 9 bases between them. CDR1 SGDLS and CDR2 YYNGEE come from the germline V gene. The CDR3 length is 13 residues. CDR3 nucleotide sequence: TGTGCCAGCAGCGGCAGCGGTGCCGGGGAGCTGTTTTTT. Amino acids: CASSGSGAGELFF. Based on the CDR3 plus reference TRBV9 and TRBJ2-2, the full variable domain is DSGVTQTPKHLITATGQRVTLRCSPRSGDLSVYWYQQSLDQGLQFLIQYYNGEERAKGNILERFSAQQFPDLHSELNLSSLELGDSALYFCASSGSGAGELFFGEGSRLTVL.

This clone was counted a few times. The same CDR3 can be traced to other DNA sequences in this sample. The chain combines TRBV7-9 with TRBJ2-7; unclear D gene. The CDR3 totals 12 residues. With 1 base removed from V and 3 bases from J, the gap between germline ends came to 4 bases. Germline V CDR1 and CDR2: SEHNR, FQNEAQ (reference sequence). CDR3 amino acids: CASSLGSYEQYF. In nucleotides, the CDR3 is TGTGCCAGCAGCTTAGGCAGCTACGAGCAGTACTTC.

The gene calls are TRBV29-1 and TRBJ2-1; unclear D gene. Trimming stripped 1 base from V and 3 bases from J, with 7 bases between. CDR3 length: 13 residues. Germline assignment: CDR1 SQVTM and CDR2 ANQGSEA. The CDR3 protein is CSVEGDLYNEQFF. The DNA of the CDR3 is TGCAGCGTTGAAGGTGACCTCTACAATGAGCAGTTCTTC.

This clone was counted between two and nine times. This sequence joins TRBV10-2 and TRBJ1-5; D is uncertain. Trimming took off 0 bases at V and 0 bases at J, with 6 bases between the two ends. CDR1 WSHSY and CDR2 SAAADI come from the germline V gene. CDR3 length equals 15 residues. In DNA, the CDR3 is TGCGCCAGCAGTGAGTCGGGGATTAGCAATCAGCCCCAGCATTTT. Its protein product is CASSESGISNQPQHF.

The chain carries TRBV6-1 and TRBJ2-1, with D perhaps matching TRBD1 or TRBD2 (5 bases each). The CDR3 contains 13 residues. In germline, CDR1 is MNHNS, CDR2 SASEGT. V was cut by 6 bases and J by 10 bases, with 16 bases left in between. The CDR3 reads CASSLDWAGEQFF. CDR3 bases: TGTGCCAGCAGCTTGGACTGGGCAGGGGAGCAGTTCTTC.

The rearrangement links TRBV10-2 to TRBJ2-1; D is ambiguous. Looked up from germline, CDR1 is WSHSY and CDR2 is SAAADI. Trimming removed 6 bases at V and 5 bases at J, with 8 bases between. This CDR3 contains 12 residues. The CDR3 DNA follows: TGCGCCAGCAGGACTTCCAACAATGAGCAGTTCTTC. It specifies CASRTSNNEQFF.

V is TRBV27 and J is TRBJ2-7; D call uncertain. The CDR3 covers 14 residues. CDR1 MNHEY and CDR2 SMNVEV come from the germline V gene (reference sequence). Trimming took off 6 bases at V and 3 bases at J, with 15 bases between the two ends. As DNA, the CDR3 is TGTGCCAGCAGCCCAAAAGGCAGCAACTACGAGCAGTACTTC. Amino acids: CASSPKGSNYEQYF.

V gene TRBV29-1 combines with J gene TRBJ1-1; 7 positions match TRBD1. The germline CDR1 and CDR2 sequences are SQVTM and ANQGSEA. This CDR3 is 15 amino acids long. V was clipped by 0 bases and J by 0 bases; unmatched bases: 4. The chain's CDR3 is CSVEDGTVMNTEAFF. The CDR3 DNA is TGCAGCGTTGAAGACGGGACAGTCATGAACACTGAAGCTTTCTTT. Combining the CDR3 with reference TRBV29-1 and TRBJ1-1 gives the whole variable domain SAVISQKPSRDICQRGTSLTIQCQVDSQVTMMFWYRQQPGQSLTLIATANQGSEATYESGFVIDKFPISRPNLTFSTLTVSNMSPEDSSIYLCSVEDGTVMNTEAFFGQGTRLTVV.

This clone occurred a few times. This CDR3 reads CASRAVGTGSVHQPQHF. DNA for the CDR3: TGTGCCAGCAGAGCGGTAGGGACAGGGTCCGTCCATCAGCCCCAGCATTTT. V is TRBV2 and J is TRBJ1-5; 9 positions agree with TRBD1. V trimming: 6 bases; J trimming: 5 bases; junction bases outside the gene matches: 14. CDR3 length: 17 amino acids. CDR1 and CDR2 (germline): SNHLY, FYNNEI.

The chain has TRBV29-1 and TRBJ1-4; 10 bases line up with TRBD1. Germline V lookup: CDR1 SQVTM, CDR2 ANQGSEA. The CDR3 runs to 15 residues. Trimming removed 7 bases from V and 3 bases from J; junction bases left unmatched: 8. The DNA for the CDR3 is TGCAGCGCCGGACAGGGGGTTAATCCTAATGAAAAACTGTTTTTT. Its translation: CSAGQGVNPNEKLFF.

The chain joins TRBV5-1 to TRBJ2-2; unclear D gene. CDR1 is SGHRS, CDR2 YFSETQ, per germline. V gave up 2 bases and J gave up 7 bases, with 12 bases separating them. The CDR3 runs 14 residues. CDR3 sequence (DNA): TGCGCCAGCAGCTTCGCCGTAGGAAACGGGGAGCTGTTTTTT. This gives the protein CASSFAVGNGELFF. The variable domain in full, with the rest retrieved from reference TRBV5-1 and TRBJ2-2, is KAGVTQTPRYLIKTRGQQVTLSCSPISGHRSVSWYQQTPGQGLQFLFEYFSETQRNKGNFPGRFSGRQFSNSRSEMNVSTLELGDSALYLCASSFAVGNGELFFGEGSRLTVL.

Comment on this clone: Within the sample, other DNA sequences also encode this same CDR3. The V and J genes are TRBV29-1 and TRBJ2-7; a weak D match, TRBD2 (6 bases). The CDR3 extends over 13 amino acids. V lost 1 base, J lost 2 bases, and 9 bases lay in between. Germline CDR1 SQVTM, CDR2 ANQGSEA. In DNA, the CDR3 is TGCAGCGTTGAAGCCCGGGGGACCTACGAGCAGTACTTC. It is translated as CSVEARGTYEQYF.

This clone was recorded only once. The chain has TRBV5-6 and TRBJ1-4; TRBD1 might be the D (6 bases). Germline CDR1 is SGHDT and CDR2 is YYEEEE. V lost 0 bases and J lost 7, with 16 bases in between. The CDR3 sequence is 16 residues long. CDR3 in DNA: TGTGCCAGCAGCTTGGAGGGCCACAGGGTGGCTGAAAAACTGTTTTTT. Protein: CASSLEGHRVAEKLFF. The full variable domain, with the rest looked up from reference TRBV5-6 and TRBJ1-4, is DAGVTQSPTHLIKTRGQQVTLRCSPKSGHDTVSWYQQALGQGPQFIFQYYEEEERQRGNFPDRFSGHQFPNYSSELNVNALLLGDSALYLCASSLEGHRVAEKLFFGSGTQLSVL.

This clone was seen a handful of times. The chain recombines TRBV13 with TRBJ2-1, with TRBD2 matching over 9 bases. The CDR3 spans 16 residues. Trimming took 0 bases from V and 4 from J; bases not matched to a gene: 4. Germline CDR1 and CDR2: PRHDT and FYEKMQ (reference sequence). The CDR3 DNA is TGTGCCAGCAGCTTAGGCCTAGCGGGAACGTACAATGAGCAGTTCTTC. It is translated as CASSLGLAGTYNEQFF.

Worth noting for this clone: Other nucleotide sequences from this sample produce the same CDR3. The chain is built from TRBV7-9 and TRBJ2-7; D is unresolved. This CDR3 region has 12 residues. V lost 1 base and J 3 bases, leaving 4 bases between the germline ends. Germline CDR1 reads SEHNR; CDR2 reads FQNEAQ (reference sequence). CDR3 sequence: CASSLGDYEQYF. The CDR3 region has the DNA TGTGCCAGCAGCTTAGGAGACTACGAGCAGTACTTC.